The clone carrying this T cell receptor beta chain occurred a few times. Its antigen remains unknown. The entry originates in a study of response to subunit inactivated influenza vaccine. Findings and limits, study-wide: It was suggested by the authors that few new T cells are recruited by each seasonal influenza vaccination.

The CDR3 runs to 13 residues. The junction had 4 bases not matched to a gene; V was cut back by 1 base and J by 9 bases. Germline V gene data show CDR1 as MGHRA and CDR2 as YSYEKL. In TCRdb, the RT-PCR reads were re-called with MiXCR into one record per CDR3 protein. This table holds a few hundred thousand distinct CDR3 sequences, roughly 22% found once. The receptor was derived from a man aged 45 to 75 who received an inactivated influenza vaccine. This chain connects TRBV4-1 to TRBJ2-3, with 7 positions matching TRBD2. Sequenced material: PBMCs from blood, taken less than 22 months after vaccination. DNA for the CDR3: TGCGCCAGCAGCCAAGCTAGGGAGGGAACGCAGTATTTT. Protein product: CASSQAREGTQYF.